This TCR beta chain was documented in a study of T cells in Graves' hyperthyroidism and ophthalmopathy. Study-level results: Most clonotypes that expanded in the thyroid above 0.001 also showed up in blood.

This clonotype has ten or more counts. The antigen remains unidentified. Recently diagnosed hyperthyroidism of less than 2 months' duration affected patients aged 18 to 65. Trimming shortened V by 5 bases and J by 2 bases, and 13 bases separated the two germline ends. CDR1 and CDR2 (germline): MNHEY, SVGEGT. CDR3 size: 14 residues. Researchers took RNA transcripts and amplified the TCR beta CDR3 regions from them. The TCR CDR3 first-round RT-PCR relied on the HTBI primer set. MiXCR, run by TCRdb on the multiplex PCR reads, gives a single entry per CDR3 protein. The data hold some 140,000 distinct CDR3 sequences, with less than 25% observed a single time.

This sequence originates from a woman aged 45-65 years with Graves' hyperthyroidism that later progressed to Graves' ophthalmopathy. What was sequenced was blood. The rearrangement links TRBV6-2 or TRBV6-3 to TRBJ2-7; no clear D. The DNA for the CDR3 is TGTGCCAGCAGTCATGCAGACGGAACCTACGAGCAGTACTTC. Amino acids: CASSHADGTYEQYF.